This T cell receptor beta chain emerged from a study of blood T cell repertoires in COVID-19. Study as a whole: COVID-19 samples from acute and convalescent phases originated in the United States, Italy and Spain. T cells, B-cell-depleted T cells, or PBMCs provided the cDNA or gDNA that served as material.

The CDR3 has 14 residues. The V end lost 6 bases, the J end lost 4 bases, and 12 bases lay between the germline ends. CDR1 SNHLY and CDR2 FYNNEI come from the germline V gene. In the authors' workflow: Counts of nucleated cells, estimated from reference gene primer amplification, were obtained. The data were produced by immunoSEQ multiplex PCR, yet TCRdb's version contains in-frame clones alone and is incomplete. That table is the source of V, J and clone size, and D and trimming were worked out from the DNA. The sample holds 90,000 to 150,000 clones, 79% seen once. The sequence was collected from a woman over 75 with acute or convalescent COVID-19. The chain is built from TRBV2 and TRBJ1-4; D unresolved. The material sequenced was peripheral blood. CDR3 DNA sequence: TGTGCCAGCAGGGGTGGGCGGGGTAATGAAAAACTGTTTTTT. The encoded protein is CASRGGRGNEKLFF.